The clone carrying this T cell receptor (beta chain) was detected only once. Its antigen is as yet unknown. This sample is part of a study of T cell responses to AZD1222 COVID-19 vaccine. This table comes from immunoSEQ multiplex PCR, and its TCRdb copy is limited to in-frame clones, with some not included. The data hold 50,000 to 75,000 clones, with around 75% observed a single time. CDR1 is KGHDR and CDR2 is SFDVKD in the germline V gene. The V end was cut by 5 bases, the J end by 4 bases, with 10 bases between. The CDR3 sequence is 13 residues long. The study, taken as a whole, reports: Repertoires were obtained only post-peak T cell response. Donors were mostly white British, more females; clonal diversity possibly underestimated. CD4 TCRs covered the whole spike, strongest at regions 160-218 and 743-854. Just 5 to 7 AZD1222 recipients tested seropositive at baseline.

The sequencing used peripheral blood, collected on day 0 of AZD1222 vaccination. The TCR was taken from an adult in good health. The rearrangement links TRBV24-1 to TRBJ2-5; D is unclear. The CDR3 sequence: CATSAASGETQYF. The CDR3 DNA reads as TGTGCCACCAGTGCTGCTAGTGGAGAGACCCAGTACTTC.